Described below is a single T cell receptor (beta chain) sequence and its context. No antigen is known for it. This PCR relied on a set of 60 Vbeta primers and 13 Jbeta primers. TCRdb's table, derived via immunoSEQ multiplex PCR, lists solely in-frame clones and lacks some. There are 100,000 or so clones in the sample; approximately 87% occur only once, and 2% to 3% lies in the top ten. This specimen belongs to a study of cytomegalovirus exposure and HLA in healthy donors. Findings and limits, study-wide: Researchers reported that a few CMV-associated chains were confirmed in vitro as CMV antigen-specific.

Trimming left V 8 bases short and J 4 bases short, with 15 bases between. The CDR3 is made up of 14 amino acids. This clonotype was sampled from a man aged 35 to 55 in good health and CMV-seronegative. The V gene is TRBV5-3, the J gene TRBJ1-4; D may be TRBD1 (6 bases). TRBV5-3 is reported as an ORF; its role is uncertain. Sequencing input: PBMCs. Here the CDR3 reads CAREEGGDNEKLFF. In DNA form, the CDR3 reads TGTGCCAGGGAGGAAGGGGGGGATAATGAAAAACTGTTTTTT.